This TCR beta chain was sequenced for a study of shared T cell receptors in the human thymus. Sequenced by immunoSEQ multiplex PCR; TCRdb stores in-frame clones only, minus some. The sample includes 550,000 to 800,000 clones, approximately 85% of them seen just once. Between the trimmed V and J ends, which lost 5 bases and 4 bases, there was a span of 22 bases. This CDR3 has 16 amino acids. Germline V CDR1 and CDR2: SGHKS, YYEKEE (reference sequence). In its sample, this clone was seen once. These data were also reused for a study on human thymus T cells. This second report adds: Healthy Finnish infants undergoing corrective surgery for congenital heart defects provided the donor material. Resections obtained during corrective heart surgery supplied the thymus tissue. In thymic and blood repertoires alike, V and J usage looked biased. Related research described thymic repertoires that were highly overlapping among unrelated individuals.

The chain has TRBV5-5 and TRBJ2-7; D is perhaps TRBD2 (5 bases). This clonotype was sampled from a girl under three years old with a congenital heart defect. The sample comprised thymocytes. The CDR3: CASRGGRGFDSYEQYF. The DNA for the CDR3 is TGTGCCAGCAGGGGTGGTCGGGGTTTCGACTCTTACGAGCAGTACTTC. The full variable domain, in which reference TRBV5-5 and TRBJ2-7 provide the parts outside the CDR3, is DAGVTQSPTHLIKTRGQQVTLRCSPISGHKSVSWYQQVLGQGPQFIFQYYEKEERGRGNFPDRFSARQFPNYSSELNVNALLLGDSALYLCASRGGRGFDSYEQYFGPGTRLTVT.